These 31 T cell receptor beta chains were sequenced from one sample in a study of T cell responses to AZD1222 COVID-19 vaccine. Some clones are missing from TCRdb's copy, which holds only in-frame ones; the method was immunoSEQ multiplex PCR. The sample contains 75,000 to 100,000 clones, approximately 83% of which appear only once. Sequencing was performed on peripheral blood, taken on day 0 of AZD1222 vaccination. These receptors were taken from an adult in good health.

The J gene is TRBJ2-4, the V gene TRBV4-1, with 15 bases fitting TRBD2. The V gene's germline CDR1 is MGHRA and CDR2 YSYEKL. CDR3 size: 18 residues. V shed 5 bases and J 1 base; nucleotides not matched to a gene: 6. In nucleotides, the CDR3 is TGCGCCAGCAGCTTCCGGACTAGCGGGGGGGCGGCCAAAAACATTCAGTACTTC. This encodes CASSFRTSGGAAKNIQYF.

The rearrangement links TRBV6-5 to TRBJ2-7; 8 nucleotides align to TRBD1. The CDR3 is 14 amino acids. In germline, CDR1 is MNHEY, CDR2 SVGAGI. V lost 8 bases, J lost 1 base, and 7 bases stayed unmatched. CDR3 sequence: CASGNDRGSYEQYF. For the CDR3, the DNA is TGTGCCAGCGGGAACGACAGGGGATCCTACGAGCAGTACTTC.

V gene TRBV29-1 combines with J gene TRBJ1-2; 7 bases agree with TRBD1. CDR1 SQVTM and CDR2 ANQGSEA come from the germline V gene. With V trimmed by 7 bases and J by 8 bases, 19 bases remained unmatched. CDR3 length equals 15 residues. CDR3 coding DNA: TGCAGCGCCACAACTGACAGGGAAGATCTCCGAGGCTACACCTTC. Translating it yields CSATTDREDLRGYTF.

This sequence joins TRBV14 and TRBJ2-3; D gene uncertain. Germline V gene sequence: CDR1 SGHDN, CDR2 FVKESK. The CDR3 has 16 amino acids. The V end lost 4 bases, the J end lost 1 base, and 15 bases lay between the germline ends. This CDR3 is CASSPGPTQRTDTQYF. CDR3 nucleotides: TGTGCCAGCAGCCCAGGACCAACCCAGCGCACAGATACGCAGTATTTT.

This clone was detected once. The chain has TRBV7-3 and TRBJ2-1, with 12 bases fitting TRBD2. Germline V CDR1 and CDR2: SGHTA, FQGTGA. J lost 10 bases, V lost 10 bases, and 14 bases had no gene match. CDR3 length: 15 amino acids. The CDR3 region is CATSNSALAGGEQFF. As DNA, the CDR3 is TGTGCCACCTCCAACTCAGCCCTAGCGGGAGGGGAGCAGTTCTTC. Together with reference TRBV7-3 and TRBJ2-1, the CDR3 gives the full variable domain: GAGVSQTPSNKVTEKGKYVELRCDPISGHTALYWYRQSLGQGPEFLIYFQGTGAADDSGLPNDRFFAVRPEGSVSTLKIQRTERGDSAVYLCATSNSALAGGEQFFGPGTRLTVL.

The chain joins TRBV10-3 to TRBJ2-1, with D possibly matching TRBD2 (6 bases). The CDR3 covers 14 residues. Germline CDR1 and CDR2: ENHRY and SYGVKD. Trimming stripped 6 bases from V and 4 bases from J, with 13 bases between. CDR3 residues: CAISSEGLYNEQFF. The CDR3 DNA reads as TGTGCCATCAGCTCCGAGGGACTTTACAATGAGCAGTTCTTC.

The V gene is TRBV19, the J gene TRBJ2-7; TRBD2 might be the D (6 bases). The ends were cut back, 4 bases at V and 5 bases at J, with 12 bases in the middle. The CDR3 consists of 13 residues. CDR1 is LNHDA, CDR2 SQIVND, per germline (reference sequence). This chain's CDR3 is CASSTGVADEQYF. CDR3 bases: TGTGCCAGTAGTACGGGAGTTGCGGACGAGCAGTACTTC. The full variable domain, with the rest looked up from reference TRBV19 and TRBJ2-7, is DGGITQSPKYLFRKEGQNVTLSCEQNLNHDAMYWYRQDPGQGLRLIYYSQIVNDFQKGDIAEGYSVSREKKESFPLTVTSAQKNPTAFYLCASSTGVADEQYFGPGTRLTVT.

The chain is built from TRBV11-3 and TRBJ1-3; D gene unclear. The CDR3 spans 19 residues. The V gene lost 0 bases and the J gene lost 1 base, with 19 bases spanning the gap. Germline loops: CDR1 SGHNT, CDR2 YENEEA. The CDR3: CASSLDFSGQPLSGNTIYF. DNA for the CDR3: TGTGCCAGCAGCTTAGATTTCTCCGGGCAGCCGCTTTCTGGAAACACCATATATTTT. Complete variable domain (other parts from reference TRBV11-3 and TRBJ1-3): EAGVVQSPRYKIIEKKQPVAFWCNPISGHNTLYWYLQNLGQGPELLIRYENEEAVDDSQLPKDRFSAERLKGVDSTLKIQPAELGDSAVYLCASSLDFSGQPLSGNTIYFGEGSWLTVV.

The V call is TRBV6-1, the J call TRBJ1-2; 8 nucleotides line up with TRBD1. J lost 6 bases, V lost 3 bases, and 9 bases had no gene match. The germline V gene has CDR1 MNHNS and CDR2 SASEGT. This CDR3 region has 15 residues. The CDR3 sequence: CASSEVQGARDGYTF. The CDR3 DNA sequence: TGTGCCAGCAGTGAGGTGCAGGGGGCCAGAGATGGCTACACCTTC.

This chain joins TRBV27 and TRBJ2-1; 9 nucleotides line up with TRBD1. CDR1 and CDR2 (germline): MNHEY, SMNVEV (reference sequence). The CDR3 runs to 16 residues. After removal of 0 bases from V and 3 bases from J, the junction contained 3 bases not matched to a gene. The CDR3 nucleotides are TGTGCCAGCAGTTTATCGGGGACAGGGAACTACAATGAGCAGTTCTTC. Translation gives CASSLSGTGNYNEQFF.

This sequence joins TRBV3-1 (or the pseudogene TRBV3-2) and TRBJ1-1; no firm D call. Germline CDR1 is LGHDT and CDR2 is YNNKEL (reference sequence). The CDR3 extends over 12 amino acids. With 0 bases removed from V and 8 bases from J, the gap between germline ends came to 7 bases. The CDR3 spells CASSQDLEEAFF. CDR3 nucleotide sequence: TGTGCCAGCAGCCAAGATTTAGAAGAAGCTTTCTTT.

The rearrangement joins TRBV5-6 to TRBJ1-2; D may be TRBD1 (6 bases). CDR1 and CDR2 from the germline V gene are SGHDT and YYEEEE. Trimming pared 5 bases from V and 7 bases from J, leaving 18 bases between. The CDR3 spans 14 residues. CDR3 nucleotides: TGTGCCAGCAGGCCTTCAGGGGAAGGGGCTGGCTACACCTTC. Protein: CASRPSGEGAGYTF.

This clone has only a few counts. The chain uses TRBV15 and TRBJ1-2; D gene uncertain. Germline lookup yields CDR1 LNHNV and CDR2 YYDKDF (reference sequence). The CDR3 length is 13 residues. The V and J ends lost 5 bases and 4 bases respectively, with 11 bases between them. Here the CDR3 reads CATSSPNGYGYTF. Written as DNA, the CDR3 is TGTGCCACCAGCTCCCCCAACGGCTATGGCTACACCTTC.

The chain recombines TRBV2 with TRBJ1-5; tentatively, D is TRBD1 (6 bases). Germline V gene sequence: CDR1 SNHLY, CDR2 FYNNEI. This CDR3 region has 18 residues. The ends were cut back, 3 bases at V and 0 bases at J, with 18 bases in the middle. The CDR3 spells CASSDGDIASYSNQPQHF. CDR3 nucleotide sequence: TGTGCCAGCAGTGATGGGGACATCGCATCTTATAGCAATCAGCCCCAGCATTTT.

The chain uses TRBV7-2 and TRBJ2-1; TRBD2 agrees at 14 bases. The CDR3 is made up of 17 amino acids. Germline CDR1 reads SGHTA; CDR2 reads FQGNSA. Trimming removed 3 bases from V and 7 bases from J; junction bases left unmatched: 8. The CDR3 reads CASSFSGTSGGVNEQFF. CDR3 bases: TGTGCCAGCAGCTTTTCCGGGACTAGCGGGGGAGTGAATGAGCAGTTCTTC. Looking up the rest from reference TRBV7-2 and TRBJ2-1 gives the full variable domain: GAGVSQSPSNKVTEKGKDVELRCDPISGHTALYWYRQSLGQGLEFLIYFQGNSAPDKSGLPSDRFSAERTGGSVSTLTIQRTQQEDSAVYLCASSFSGTSGGVNEQFFGPGTRLTVL.

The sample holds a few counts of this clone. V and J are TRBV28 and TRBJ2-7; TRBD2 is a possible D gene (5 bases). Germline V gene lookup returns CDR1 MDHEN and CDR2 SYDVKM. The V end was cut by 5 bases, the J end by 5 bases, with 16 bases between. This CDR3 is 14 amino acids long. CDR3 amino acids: CASSPRLSGNEQYF. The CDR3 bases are TGTGCCAGCAGTCCCCGACTTTCGGGGAACGAGCAGTACTTC.

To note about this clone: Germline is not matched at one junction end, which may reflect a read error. The CDR3: CASSTPAGTAQF. CDR3 coding DNA: TGTGCCAGCAGCACACCAGCGGGGACAGCTCAATTT. The chain combines TRBV5-4 with TRBJ1-3; TRBD1 agrees at 7 bases. CDR3 length: 12 amino acids. Germline V CDR1 and CDR2: SGHNT, YYREEE (reference sequence).

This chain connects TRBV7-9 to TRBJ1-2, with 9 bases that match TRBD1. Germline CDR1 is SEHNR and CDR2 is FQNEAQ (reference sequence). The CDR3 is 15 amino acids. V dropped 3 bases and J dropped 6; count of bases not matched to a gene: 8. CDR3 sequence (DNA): TGTGCCAGCAGCTTTCCCCCGGGACAGGGTGATGGCTACACCTTC. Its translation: CASSFPPGQGDGYTF.

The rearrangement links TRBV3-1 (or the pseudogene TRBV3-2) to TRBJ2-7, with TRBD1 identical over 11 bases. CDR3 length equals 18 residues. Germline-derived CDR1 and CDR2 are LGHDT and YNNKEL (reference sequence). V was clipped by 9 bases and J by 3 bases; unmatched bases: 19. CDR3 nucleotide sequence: TGTGCCAGTCCCCCTAAAATTATCTCCGGGACAGGGGGCTACGAGCAGTACTTC. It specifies CASPPKIISGTGGYEQYF.

DNA of the CDR3: TGTGCCTGGAAAAGGTTCACCGGGGAGCTGTTTTTT. Protein product: CAWKRFTGELFF. The chain recombines TRBV30 with TRBJ2-2, with D uncertain. Germline loops: CDR1 GTSNPN, CDR2 SVGIG (reference sequence). CDR3 length equals 12 residues. The germline V and J ends were trimmed by 4 bases and 4 bases, with 7 bases remaining between them.

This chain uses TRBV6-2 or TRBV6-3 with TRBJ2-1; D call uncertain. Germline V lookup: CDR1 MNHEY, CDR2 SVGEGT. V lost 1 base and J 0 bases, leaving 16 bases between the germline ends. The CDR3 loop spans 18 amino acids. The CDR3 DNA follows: TGTGCCAGCAGTTACTATGTTGGGGATCCGCGCTCCTACAATGAGCAGTTCTTC. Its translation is CASSYYVGDPRSYNEQFF.

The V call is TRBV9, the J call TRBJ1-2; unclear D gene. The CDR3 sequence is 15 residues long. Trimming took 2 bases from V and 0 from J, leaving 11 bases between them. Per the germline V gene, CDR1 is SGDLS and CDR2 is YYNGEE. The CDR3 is CASSVDGGANYGYTF. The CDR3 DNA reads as TGTGCCAGCAGCGTCGACGGAGGCGCTAACTATGGCTACACCTTC.

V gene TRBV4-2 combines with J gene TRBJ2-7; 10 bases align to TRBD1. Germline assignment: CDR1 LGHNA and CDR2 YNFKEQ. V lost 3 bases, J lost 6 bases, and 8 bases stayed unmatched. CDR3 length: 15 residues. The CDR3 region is CASSQAGTGAGEQYF. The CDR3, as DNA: TGTGCCAGCAGCCAGGCCGGGACAGGGGCTGGCGAGCAGTACTTC.

As DNA, the CDR3 is TGTGCCATCAGTGGTCGGGACAGGGGGGACTATGGCTACACCTTC. Protein: CAISGRDRGDYGYTF. This chain links TRBV10-3 with TRBJ1-2, with 11 bases that match TRBD1. V dropped 4 bases and J dropped 3; count of bases not matched to a gene: 4. Germline V gene lookup returns CDR1 ENHRY and CDR2 SYGVKD. The CDR3 loop spans 15 amino acids.

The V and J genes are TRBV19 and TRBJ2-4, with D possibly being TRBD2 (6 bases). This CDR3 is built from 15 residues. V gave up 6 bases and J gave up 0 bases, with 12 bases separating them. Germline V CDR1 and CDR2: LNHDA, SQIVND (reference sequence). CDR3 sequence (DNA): TGTGCCAGTAGGAGGAGGGGCCTAGCCAAAAACATTCAGTACTTC. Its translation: CASRRRGLAKNIQYF.

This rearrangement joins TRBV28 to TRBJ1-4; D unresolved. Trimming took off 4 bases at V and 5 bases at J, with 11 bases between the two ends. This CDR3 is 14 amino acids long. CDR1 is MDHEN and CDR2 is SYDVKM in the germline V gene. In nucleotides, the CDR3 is TGTGCCAGCAGTTCCCAACCAGAGAATGAAAAACTGTTTTTT. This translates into CASSSQPENEKLFF.

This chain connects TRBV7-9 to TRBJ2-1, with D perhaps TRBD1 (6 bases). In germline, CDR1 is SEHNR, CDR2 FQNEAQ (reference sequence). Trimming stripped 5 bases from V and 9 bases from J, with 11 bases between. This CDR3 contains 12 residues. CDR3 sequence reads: CASSPRGTEQFF. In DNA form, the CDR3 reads TGTGCCAGCAGCCCGAGGGGGACTGAGCAGTTCTTC.

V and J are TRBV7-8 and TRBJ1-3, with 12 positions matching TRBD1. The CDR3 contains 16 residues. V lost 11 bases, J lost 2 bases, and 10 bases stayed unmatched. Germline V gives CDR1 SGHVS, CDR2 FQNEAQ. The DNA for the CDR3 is TGTGCCGGAGGGACAGGGGGCGCGTCGACTGGAAACACCATATATTTT. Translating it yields CAGGTGGASTGNTIYF.

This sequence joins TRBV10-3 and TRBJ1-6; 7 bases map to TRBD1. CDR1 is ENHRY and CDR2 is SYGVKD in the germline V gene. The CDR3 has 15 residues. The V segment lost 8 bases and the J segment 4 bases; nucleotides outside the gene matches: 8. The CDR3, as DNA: TGTGCCATCCTGACAGGGTCGGATTATAATTCACCCCTCCACTTT. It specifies CAILTGSDYNSPLHF.

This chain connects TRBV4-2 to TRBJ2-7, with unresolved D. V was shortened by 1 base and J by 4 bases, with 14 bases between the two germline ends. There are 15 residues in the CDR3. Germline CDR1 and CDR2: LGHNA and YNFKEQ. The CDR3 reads CASSQGLLDPYEQYF. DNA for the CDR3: TGTGCCAGCAGCCAAGGACTGTTAGATCCTTACGAGCAGTACTTC.

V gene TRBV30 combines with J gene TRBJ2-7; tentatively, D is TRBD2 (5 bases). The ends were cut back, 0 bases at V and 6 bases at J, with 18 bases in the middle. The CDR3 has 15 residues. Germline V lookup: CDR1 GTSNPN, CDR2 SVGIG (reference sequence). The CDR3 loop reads CAWSVLAGPRGEQYF. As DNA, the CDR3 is TGTGCCTGGAGTGTATTGGCAGGCCCTCGGGGCGAGCAGTACTTC.